One T cell receptor beta chain is described in this entry. These data are taken from a study of blood T cell repertoires in COVID-19. The overall study: The United States, Italy and Spain provided the acute and convalescent COVID-19 samples. PBMCs, B-cell-depleted T cells, or T cells were the source of the cDNA or gDNA that made up the material.

Per the original data handling: Amplification of reference gene primers was used by the study to estimate nucleated cell counts. TCRdb's table, derived via immunoSEQ multiplex PCR, lists solely in-frame clones and lacks some. D and trimming were read from the DNA, whereas the V and J calls and clone size are those reported in that table. The sample carries more than 95,000 clones, 70% to 85% recorded once. The CDR3 consists of 14 residues. CDR1 is SNHLY, CDR2 FYNNEI, per germline. V was clipped by 5 bases and J by 1 base; unmatched bases: 4. The sequenced sample consisted of peripheral blood. The TCR comes from an older man with active or convalescent COVID-19. This chain uses TRBV2 with TRBJ2-5; 7 bases are shared with TRBD1. The CDR3 spells CASSRDRLQETQYF. The CDR3 coding sequence is TGTGCCAGCAGTCGGGACAGACTCCAAGAGACCCAGTACTTC.